These 28 T cell receptor beta chains were sequenced from one sample in a study of OX40 agonist ivuxolimab in advanced cancers. Assay used: immunoSEQ multiplex PCR; TCRdb lists only in-frame clones, some missing. The sample includes about 120,000 clones, around 91% of them seen just once. This material consisted of CD4+ or CD8+ T cells sorted from blood, taken in a trial of the OX40 agonist ivuxolimab. Receptor source: an adult with an advanced solid tumor such as melanoma, head and neck, liver or kidney cancer.

The chain uses TRBV6-7 and TRBJ1-1; the D gene is possibly TRBD1 (6 bases). TRBV6-7 is sorted into the ORF group, with uncertain function. This CDR3 contains 13 residues. V was pared by 9 bases and J by 5 bases, with 16 bases between. The DNA for the CDR3 is TGTGCCAGGGTACAGGGCATGAGGACTGAAGCTTTCTTT. Its translation: CARVQGMRTEAFF.

This chain uses TRBV5-6 with TRBJ2-4; D is unresolved. Germline V gene sequence: CDR1 SGHDT, CDR2 YYEEEE. The CDR3 consists of 17 residues. Trimming shortened V by 1 base and J by 0 bases, and 14 bases separated the two germline ends. In DNA, the CDR3 is TGTGCCAGCAGCTTGTCGAGCTTATCTCTAGCCAAAAACATTCAGTACTTC. Translation gives CASSLSSLSLAKNIQYF.

This chain joins TRBV4-3 and TRBJ2-7; 8 nucleotides agree with TRBD1. The trim removed 0 bases at V and 5 bases at J, leaving 9 bases unmatched. This CDR3 is 16 amino acids long. Germline loops: CDR1 LGHNA, CDR2 YSLEER. CDR3 nucleotide sequence: TGCGCCAGCAGCCAAGAAATGGGGGACAGGTTCAACGAGCAGTACTTC. Residues: CASSQEMGDRFNEQYF.

V and J are TRBV28 and TRBJ1-1; possibly TRBD1 for D (6 bases). Per germline, CDR1 MDHEN and CDR2 SYDVKM. There are 14 residues in the CDR3. The V end was cut by 5 bases, the J end by 4 bases, with 14 bases between. The CDR3 loop is CASSAHRDGTEAFF. The CDR3 DNA reads as TGTGCCAGCAGTGCTCACAGGGATGGCACTGAAGCTTTCTTT.

The V and J genes are TRBV30 and TRBJ1-1; 11 bases map to TRBD1. Germline CDR1 GTSNPN, CDR2 SVGIG (reference sequence). V shed 8 bases and J 1 base; nucleotides not matched to a gene: 6. This CDR3 spans 14 amino acids. CDR3 protein: CARRTGGGNTEAFF. CDR3 nucleotide sequence: TGTGCCAGAAGGACAGGGGGCGGGAACACTGAAGCTTTCTTT. Based on the CDR3 plus reference TRBV30 and TRBJ1-1, the full variable domain is SQTIHQWPATLVQPVGSPLSLECTVEGTSNPNLYWYRQAAGRGLQLLFYSVGIGQISSEVPQNLSASRPQDRQFILSSKKLLLSDSGFYLCARRTGGGNTEAFFGQGTRLTVV.

The genes are TRBV4-2 and TRBJ1-1; D might be TRBD1 (6 bases). The germline gives CDR1 LGHNA, CDR2 YNFKEQ. The CDR3 extends over 16 amino acids. V lost 3 bases, J lost 1 base, and 15 bases lay in between. CDR3 sequence reads: CASSQRLAGENTEAFF. CDR3 nucleotide sequence: TGTGCCAGCAGCCAGCGTTTGGCAGGGGAGAACACTGAAGCTTTCTTT.

The chain joins TRBV28 to TRBJ2-2; no definite D call. The germline CDR1 and CDR2 sequences are MDHEN and SYDVKM. The germline V and J ends were trimmed by 6 bases and 6 bases, with 5 bases remaining between them. The CDR3 covers 11 residues. CDR3 loop: CASRTSGELFF. The CDR3 coding sequence is TGTGCCAGCAGGACCTCCGGGGAGCTGTTTTTT. The variable domain in full, with the rest retrieved from reference TRBV28 and TRBJ2-2, is DVKVTQSSRYLVKRTGEKVFLECVQDMDHENMFWYRQDPGLGLRLIYFSYDVKMKEKGDIPEGYSVSREKKERFSLILESASTNQTSMYLCASRTSGELFFGEGSRLTVL.

V is TRBV5-1 and J is TRBJ2-3, with TRBD2 identical over 8 bases. V lost 4 bases, J lost 0 bases, and 10 bases stayed unmatched. The CDR3 covers 17 residues. The germline gives CDR1 SGHRS, CDR2 YFSETQ. CDR3 in amino acids: CASSPGGSGTSTDTQYF. As DNA, the CDR3 is TGCGCCAGCAGCCCGGGGGGGAGCGGGACTAGCACAGATACGCAGTATTTT.

This chain uses TRBV5-1 with TRBJ1-3; 9 bases align to TRBD1. The germline V gene encodes CDR1 SGHRS and CDR2 YFSETQ. V dropped 6 bases and J dropped 1; count of bases not matched to a gene: 11. The length of the CDR3 is 17 residues. As DNA, the CDR3 is TGCGCCAGCACCGAAAGGGGGGACAGGGCTTCTGGAAACACCATATATTTT. Its translation: CASTERGDRASGNTIYF.

The CDR3 reads CASSLVGGEQFF. CDR3 DNA sequence: TGCGCCAGCAGCTTGGTTGGTGGTGAGCAGTTCTTC. The V gene is TRBV5-1, the J gene TRBJ2-1; D gene unclear. Trimming stripped 0 bases from V and 9 bases from J, with 7 bases between. Germline CDR1 and CDR2: SGHRS and YFSETQ. The CDR3 covers 12 residues.

Regarding this clone: Since the CDR3 does not end with the conserved phenylalanine or tryptophan, this likely comes from a read error. Because the CDR3's place on the DNA is in doubt, the DNA is left out and the CDR3 is given as listed by TCRdb. This rearrangement joins TRBV28 to TRBJ1-1; TRBD1, as called in the table, went unchecked against the DNA. Germline V gene lookup returns CDR1 MDHEN and CDR2 SYDVKM. The CDR3 length is 12 residues, termini included. CDR3 sequence reads: CASSPTRDTVTI.

This chain connects TRBV5-8 to TRBJ1-5; D not certain. Germline V gene sequence: CDR1 SGHTS, CDR2 YDEGEE. The V and J ends lost 7 bases and 2 bases respectively, with 10 bases between them. The CDR3 runs 13 residues. The CDR3 loop reads CASGEGGNQPQHF. CDR3 DNA: TGTGCCAGCGGCGAAGGCGGCAATCAGCCCCAGCATTTT.

The chain couples TRBV10-3 to TRBJ2-7; 10 nucleotides align to TRBD1. The CDR3 is 13 residues long. Germline values: CDR1 ENHRY, CDR2 SYGVKD. V gave up 8 bases and J gave up 7 bases; unmatched junction bases: 8. The CDR3 region is CAIGLDRGREQYF. The CDR3 nucleotides read TGTGCCATCGGGTTGGACAGGGGGAGGGAGCAGTACTTC.

The V and J genes are TRBV4-1 and TRBJ2-5, with 10 bases aligning to TRBD1. V was pared by 4 bases and J by 4 bases, with 9 bases of the junction left unmatched. The CDR3 runs to 16 residues. Germline values: CDR1 MGHRA, CDR2 YSYEKL. The CDR3 DNA follows: TGCGCCAGCAGCCGCCTCGGACAGGGGGTTCGAGAGACCCAGTACTTC. It encodes CASSRLGQGVRETQYF.

The chain couples TRBV7-9 to TRBJ2-3; 7 positions match TRBD2. The V gene end was trimmed by 1 base and the J gene end by 5 bases; junction bases not matched to a gene: 6. Germline CDR1 SEHNR, CDR2 FQNEAQ (reference sequence). The CDR3 spans 15 residues. CDR3 sequence reads: CASSLVAAGEDTQYF. CDR3 sequence (DNA): TGTGCCAGCAGCTTAGTAGCCGCGGGGGAAGATACGCAGTATTTT.

V is TRBV7-4 and J is TRBJ2-7; D perhaps matches TRBD2 (5 bases). V lost 5 bases to trimming and J lost 3 bases, with 20 bases between them. The germline gives CDR1 SGHVT, CDR2 SQSDAQ. This CDR3 is built from 16 residues. The CDR3 DNA reads as TGTGCCAGCAGCGCTGCGGCTCGGACTTCCTACTACGAGCAGTACTTC. Amino acids: CASSAAARTSYYEQYF.

In its sample, this clone was seen once. The rearrangement joins TRBV7-9 to TRBJ2-3; perhaps TRBD1 as D (6 bases). Germline-derived CDR1 and CDR2 are SEHNR and FQNEAQ (reference sequence). The CDR3 is 14 amino acids. The ends were cut back, 4 bases at V and 0 bases at J, with 8 bases in the middle. The CDR3 nucleotides read TGTGCCAGCAGCTGGACAGCGAGCACAGATACGCAGTATTTT. Its translation is CASSWTASTDTQYF.

A word on this clone: Other DNA variants within this sample encode the same CDR3. The chain employs TRBV28 and TRBJ1-1; no clear D gene. Germline-derived CDR1 and CDR2 are MDHEN and SYDVKM. Trimming left V 3 bases short and J 4 bases short, with 6 bases between. The CDR3 is 12 amino acids. The chain's CDR3 is CASSFRVTEAFF. The CDR3 nucleotides read TGTGCCAGCAGTTTTCGGGTCACTGAAGCTTTCTTT.

This chain uses TRBV10-1 with TRBJ1-1, with 8 bases matching TRBD1. The CDR3 runs to 15 residues. The germline V gene has CDR1 WNHNN and CDR2 SYGVQD (reference sequence). Trimming cost V 9 bases and J 4 bases; bases outside gene matches: 13. Here the CDR3 reads CASPRPGQAFTEAFF. In nucleotides, the CDR3 is TGCGCCAGTCCAAGACCGGGACAGGCCTTCACTGAAGCTTTCTTT.

V usage is TRBV10-2 and J usage is TRBJ2-3, with D possibly TRBD2 on 5 matching bases. The CDR3 extends over 14 amino acids. The ends were cut back, 8 bases at V and 1 base at J, with 13 bases in the middle. From germline, CDR1 is WSHSY and CDR2 SAAADI. As DNA, the CDR3 is TGCGCCAGCGAGGGATCGATCGGCACAGATACGCAGTATTTT. Its protein is CASEGSIGTDTQYF.

The J gene is TRBJ1-5, the V gene TRBV27; a weak D match, TRBD1 (5 bases). The CDR3 totals 13 residues. The V and J ends lost 7 bases and 6 bases respectively, with 13 bases between them. CDR1 is MNHEY, CDR2 SMNVEV, per germline (reference sequence). In DNA, the CDR3 is TGTGCCAGCAAATTCAGGGCGGGTCAGCCCCAGCATTTT. This encodes CASKFRAGQPQHF.

The chain recombines TRBV30 with TRBJ1-5; 7 bases map to TRBD1. CDR3 length: 14 amino acids. The V and J ends lost 2 bases and 7 bases, in that order; junction bases with no gene match: 8. Germline V CDR1 and CDR2: GTSNPN, SVGIG (reference sequence). CDR3: CAWSSTGDRQPQHF. CDR3 nucleotide sequence: TGTGCCTGGAGTTCTACAGGGGACCGACAGCCCCAGCATTTT. Supplemented by reference TRBV30 and TRBJ1-5, the full variable domain reads SQTIHQWPATLVQPVGSPLSLECTVEGTSNPNLYWYRQAAGRGLQLLFYSVGIGQISSEVPQNLSASRPQDRQFILSSKKLLLSDSGFYLCAWSSTGDRQPQHFGDGTRLSIL.

The V and J genes are TRBV5-1 and TRBJ1-2; possible D gene TRBD1, 6 bases. The CDR3 sequence is 13 residues long. CDR1 is SGHRS, CDR2 YFSETQ, per germline. Trimming removed 2 bases at V and 8 bases at J, with 13 bases between. The CDR3 DNA reads as TGCGCCAGCAGCTTATTAACAGGGTACGGCTACACCTTC. Its protein product is CASSLLTGYGYTF.

The rearrangement uses TRBV5-1 and TRBJ1-2; D possibly corresponds to TRBD1 (6 bases). There are 16 residues in the CDR3. Per germline, CDR1 SGHRS and CDR2 YFSETQ. V lost 0 bases and J 6 bases, leaving 18 bases between the germline ends. CDR3 coding DNA: TGCGCCAGCAGCTTGGTTGGACAGACCTTCGAAAATGGCTACACCTTC. It encodes CASSLVGQTFENGYTF.

The chain is built from TRBV7-6 and TRBJ1-6; 11 bases are a match to TRBD1. This CDR3 contains 15 residues. The V and J ends lost 5 bases and 9 bases, in that order; junction bases with no gene match: 6. Germline V gene lookup returns CDR1 SGHVS and CDR2 FNYEAQ. The CDR3 loop is CASSPRTGGPSPLHF. As DNA, the CDR3 is TGTGCCAGCAGCCCCAGGACAGGGGGCCCTTCACCCCTCCACTTT.

CDR3 in DNA: TGTGCCAGCAGTAGACAGGGCTATGGCTACACCTTC. Translating it yields CASSRQGYGYTF. This chain uses TRBV7-9 with TRBJ1-2; 7 nucleotides match TRBD1. J was trimmed by 4 bases and V by 6 bases; bases with no gene match: 2. Per germline, CDR1 SEHNR and CDR2 FQNEAQ (reference sequence). The CDR3 runs to 12 residues.

This clone was seen a single time. CDR3 protein: CASSLGSGREAFF. CDR3 DNA: TGTGCCAGCAGCTTGGGATCCGGACGGGAAGCTTTCTTT. This chain links TRBV7-9 with TRBJ1-1; no clear D gene. Trimming took off 3 bases at V and 8 bases at J, with 13 bases between the two ends. CDR3 length: 13 residues. Per the germline V gene, CDR1 is SEHNR and CDR2 is FQNEAQ (reference sequence). The full variable domain, with the rest looked up from reference TRBV7-9 and TRBJ1-1, is DTGVSQNPRHKITKRGQNVTFRCDPISEHNRLYWYRQTLGQGPEFLTYFQNEAQLEKSRLLSDRFSAERPKGSFSTLEIQRTEQGDSAMYLCASSLGSGREAFFGQGTRLTVV.

J is TRBJ1-2 and V is TRBV2; maybe TRBD1 (5 bases). Deletions cut 7 bases from V and 6 bases from J, with 21 bases between. The CDR3 is 15 residues long. CDR1 and CDR2 (germline): SNHLY, FYNNEI. CDR3 sequence: CASNAGTGHTHGYTF. The CDR3 DNA sequence: TGTGCCAGCAACGCGGGAACTGGACATACTCATGGCTACACCTTC.